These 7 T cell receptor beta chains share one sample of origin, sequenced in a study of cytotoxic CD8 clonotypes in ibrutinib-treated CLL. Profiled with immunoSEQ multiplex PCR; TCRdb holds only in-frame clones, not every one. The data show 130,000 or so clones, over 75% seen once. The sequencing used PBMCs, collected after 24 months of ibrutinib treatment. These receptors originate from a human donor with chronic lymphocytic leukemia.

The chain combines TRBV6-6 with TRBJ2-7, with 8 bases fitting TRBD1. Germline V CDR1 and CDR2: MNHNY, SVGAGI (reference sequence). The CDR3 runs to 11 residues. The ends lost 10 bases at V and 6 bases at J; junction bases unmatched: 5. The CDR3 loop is CATQGGREQYF. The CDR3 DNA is TGTGCCACACAGGGGGGACGCGAGCAGTACTTC.

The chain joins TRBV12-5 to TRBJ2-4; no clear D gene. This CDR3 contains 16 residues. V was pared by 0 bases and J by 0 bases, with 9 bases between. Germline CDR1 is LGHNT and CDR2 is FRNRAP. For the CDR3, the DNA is TGTGCTAGTGGTTTGGTGCTTAGATTAGCCAAAAACATTCAGTACTTC. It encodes CASGLVLRLAKNIQYF.

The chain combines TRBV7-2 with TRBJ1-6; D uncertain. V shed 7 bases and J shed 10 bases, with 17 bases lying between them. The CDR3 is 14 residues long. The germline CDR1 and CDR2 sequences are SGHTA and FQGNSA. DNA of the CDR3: TGTGCCAGCAAAATGAGTGGTTTTGGCTCACCCCTCCACTTT. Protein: CASKMSGFGSPLHF.

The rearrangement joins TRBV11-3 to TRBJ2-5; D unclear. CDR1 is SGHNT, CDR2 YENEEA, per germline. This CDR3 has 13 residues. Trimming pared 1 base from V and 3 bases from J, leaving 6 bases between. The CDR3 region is CASSLVAEETQYF. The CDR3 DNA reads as TGTGCCAGCAGCTTAGTAGCAGAAGAGACCCAGTACTTC. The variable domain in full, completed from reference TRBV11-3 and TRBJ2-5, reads EAGVVQSPRYKIIEKKQPVAFWCNPISGHNTLYWYLQNLGQGPELLIRYENEEAVDDSQLPKDRFSAERLKGVDSTLKIQPAELGDSAVYLCASSLVAEETQYFGPGTRLLVL.

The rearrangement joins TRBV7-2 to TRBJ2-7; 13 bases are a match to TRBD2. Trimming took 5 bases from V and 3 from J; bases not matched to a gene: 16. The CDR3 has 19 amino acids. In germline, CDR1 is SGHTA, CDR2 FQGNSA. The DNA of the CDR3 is TGTGCCAGCAGCCTCAGACTAGCGGGAGGCCCTTCGGGGGGCTACGAGCAGTACTTC. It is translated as CASSLRLAGGPSGGYEQYF.

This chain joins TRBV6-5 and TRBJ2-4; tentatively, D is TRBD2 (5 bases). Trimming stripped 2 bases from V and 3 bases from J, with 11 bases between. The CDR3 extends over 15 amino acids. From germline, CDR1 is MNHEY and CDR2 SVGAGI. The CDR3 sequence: CASSYRAGVKNIQYF. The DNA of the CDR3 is TGTGCCAGCAGTTACAGGGCCGGGGTCAAAAACATTCAGTACTTC.

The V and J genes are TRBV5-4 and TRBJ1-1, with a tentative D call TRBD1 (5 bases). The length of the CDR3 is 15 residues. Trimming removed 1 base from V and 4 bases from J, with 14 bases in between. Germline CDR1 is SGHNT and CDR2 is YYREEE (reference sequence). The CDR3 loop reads CASSLRGVMPTEAFF. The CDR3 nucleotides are TGTGCCAGCAGCTTGAGGGGAGTCATGCCCACTGAAGCTTTCTTT. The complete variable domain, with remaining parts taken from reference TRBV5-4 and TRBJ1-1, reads ETGVTQSPTHLIKTRGQQVTLRCSSQSGHNTVSWYQQALGQGPQFIFQYYREEENGRGNFPPRFSGLQFPNYSSELNVNALELDDSALYLCASSLRGVMPTEAFFGQGTRLTVV.